Listed below are T cell receptor beta chains from one sample, sequenced in a study of neurological immune-mediated disorders. TCRdb used MiXCR to reprocess the 5' RACE reads, holding one entry per CDR3 protein. The sample includes about 46,000 distinct CDR3 sequences, about a tenth of them seen just once. Sequencing was performed on PBMCs. The origin of the receptors is a man between 65 and 80 years old with HTLV-1-associated myelopathy (HAM/TSP). CDR3s include the opening cysteine and the closing phenylalanine or tryptophan. Each record gives: CDR3 protein, clone size, V gene. Where a row states a size, it is once, few, many or the class of an expanded clone; other rows omit it.

CASSGGGALSTEAFF | many | TRBV2
CASSYAVTGELFF | many | TRBV6-5
CASRPTSAHEQFF | . | TRBV5-1
CASSLSGQGYGYTF | . | TRBV28
CASSAAAGYSYNEQFF | many | TRBV12-3/TRBV12-4
CAISELRGEQYF | many | TRBV10-3
CASSIPGQETQYF | many | TRBV5-1
CASSRLYREPKNEQFF | many | TRBV6-4
CASSRLAGGPDTQYF | many | TRBV12-3/TRBV12-4
CASSPSRRGTDHNEKLFF | many | TRBV5-1
CSARFMAHTQYF | many | TRBV20-1
CASSLVLAGGGEQYF | many | TRBV5-1
CASSQVAGKETQYF | many | TRBV4-1
CSALAGREQYF | many | TRBV20-1
CASSFLLPGQGVVDEQYF | many | TRBV12-3/TRBV12-4
CASSAGQFNTGELFF | many | TRBV5-1
CSVTGDINQPQHF | many | TRBV29-1
CASSQTTGGPQTQYF | many | TRBV14
CSARDGSGFYEQYF | . | TRBV20-1
CASSWSGRTMNEQYF | . | TRBV7-9
CSVQKDREEQYF | once | TRBV20-1
CASRQPGIQGTGELFF | few | TRBV19
CAIHQPVGGYTF | many | TRBV7-6
CASSLRGGEETQYF | many | TRBV12-3/TRBV12-4
CSARESQGGVYGKLFF | many | TRBV20-1
CASSRTVGVGELFF | few | TRBV4-1
CVSSYSLQSPAFF | . | TRBV7-2
CASSERQELGQPQHF | many | TRBV6-2/TRBV6-3
CASSDFSGGHEQYF | . | TRBV18
CATSRSTGVDTQYF | . | TRBV15
CASSLDGTGTDEQYF | many | TRBV5-1
CASSLGGTGTNQPQHF | many | TRBV5-1
CASSPPPPNTEAFF | many | TRBV28
CASSPTVNYGYTF | many | TRBV27
CASAGGRNQPQHF | many | TRBV7-2
CASSLDYYNEQFF | many | TRBV7-2
CASRLRRIETQYF | many | TRBV12-3/TRBV12-4
CASSASGNSPLHF | many | TRBV9
CSALQGAQFYGYTF | many | TRBV20-1
CASTSRGLTDEQYF | many | TRBV28
CAISDREVNIQYF | many | TRBV10-3
CASRNPQGAGVVKQFF | many | TRBV28
CASSFYSGRDNEQFF | many | TRBV5-6
CSTGPVEETQYF | many | TRBV20-1
CASSQDGGLAGPRDEQYF | medium-sized | TRBV4-1
CASGLAGEDGGELFF | many | TRBV6-5
CASRTGGTDTQYF | many | TRBV2
CSASLDIYEQYF | many | TRBV20-1
CAISDRTGEAFF | many | TRBV10-3
CSARNEMIGIQYF | many | TRBV20-1
CSATGQGSPGANVLTF | few | TRBV20-1
CASSPTVTDTQYF | many | TRBV28
CASSSPGTGGFGANVLTF | many | TRBV5-6
CASSGTGVAAGANVLTF | . | TRBV28
CAISDLYLSGYTF | many | TRBV10-3
CASRLGETQYF | medium-sized | TRBV7-2
CASSLDSGSVQYF | many | TRBV11-2